This is a list of T cell receptor beta chains from one sample in a study of T-cell memory formation after mild COVID-19. A single record per CDR3 protein comes from TCRdb applying MiXCR to the 5' RACE reads. The repertoire includes 200,000 or so distinct CDR3 sequences, 16% of them detected once, and approximately 2.2% sits in the top ten. Sequenced sample: PBMCs or a T cell subset sorted from them (not recorded which). The receptor set was obtained from an adult woman who had mild COVID-19 (a few samples of this study predate the infection). Cell type and time point are not known. The conserved cysteine and the conserved F or W are not part of the CDR3 here.

>TRBV5-1|11|TRBJ1-2
ASSHDRRDGYT
>TRBV27|13|TRBJ2-3
ASSPRTGSTDTQY
>TRBV7-2|10|TRBJ2-2
ASSLTPGELF
>TRBV20-1|10|TRBJ2-1
SAGNRANEQF
>TRBV5-1|13|TRBJ1-1
ASSPAGVLNTEAF
>TRBV6-2/TRBV6-3|12|TRBJ1-5
ASTGTHSNQPQH
>TRBV5-1|13|TRBJ2-1
ASSLDPAYQNEQF
>TRBV30|11|TRBJ2-1
AWSRRRANEQF
>TRBV4-1|12|TRBJ2-5
ASSRPELQETQY
>TRBV12-3/TRBV12-4|13|TRBJ2-7
ASSPLAGGVGEQY
>TRBV7-2|14|TRBJ2-6
ASSLDRNSGANVLT
>TRBV5-1|12|TRBJ2-3
ASSLASLPDTQY
>TRBV11-3|12|TRBJ1-2
ASSPPGFGGGYT
>TRBV6-5|10|TRBJ2-7
ASSYMGGEQY
>TRBV25-1|14|TRBJ1-6
ASSFGPALVFSPLH
>TRBV9|13|TRBJ2-3
ASSVGQGARDTQY
>TRBV3-1|12|TRBJ2-4
ASSQAGAKNIQY